The clone carrying this T cell receptor beta chain was seen a handful of times. Attached unique molecular identifiers marked individual cDNA molecules. TCRdb processed the 5' RACE reads anew with MiXCR; each CDR3 protein has one entry. This sample has under 60,000 distinct CDR3 sequences, with roughly 8.2% found just once. These data are taken from a study of early T cells in non-severe SARS-CoV-2 infection. Whole-study context: Sequencing of bulk RNA from unsorted whole blood was done, without chain pairing.

This CDR3 spans 13 amino acids. Between the trimmed V and J ends, which lost 6 bases and 1 base, there was a span of 8 bases. Germline V gives CDR1 MNHEY, CDR2 SVGAGI. The rearrangement uses TRBV6-5 and TRBJ2-3; the D is unclear. Sequences were obtained from whole blood. The receptor comes from an adult who was a healthcare worker with PCR-confirmed SARS-CoV-2 infection or an uninfected control (not recorded which). DNA for the CDR3: TGTGCCAGCAGGGTGGCGGGCACAGATACGCAGTATTTT. Translation gives CASRVAGTDTQYF.